This section outlines one T cell receptor beta chain sequence together with its context. The CDR3 totals 13 residues. Germline V gene data show CDR1 as LNHDA and CDR2 as SQIVND (reference sequence). J was trimmed by 8 bases and V by 9 bases; bases with no gene match: 9. The sample originates from a study of T cell responses to AZD1222 COVID-19 vaccine. TCRdb's table, derived via immunoSEQ multiplex PCR, lists solely in-frame clones and lacks some. Of 65,000 to 70,000 clones listed, 83% are singletons. The receptor's source is an adult who received the AZD1222 COVID-19 vaccine. The starting material was peripheral blood, obtained 28 days after the second AZD1222 dose. V usage is TRBV19 and J usage is TRBJ1-4, with 7 bases aligning to TRBD1. DNA of the CDR3: TGTGCCAGCCGCCGGGACAGCTTAGAAAAACTGTTTTTT. It yields the protein CASRRDSLEKLFF.